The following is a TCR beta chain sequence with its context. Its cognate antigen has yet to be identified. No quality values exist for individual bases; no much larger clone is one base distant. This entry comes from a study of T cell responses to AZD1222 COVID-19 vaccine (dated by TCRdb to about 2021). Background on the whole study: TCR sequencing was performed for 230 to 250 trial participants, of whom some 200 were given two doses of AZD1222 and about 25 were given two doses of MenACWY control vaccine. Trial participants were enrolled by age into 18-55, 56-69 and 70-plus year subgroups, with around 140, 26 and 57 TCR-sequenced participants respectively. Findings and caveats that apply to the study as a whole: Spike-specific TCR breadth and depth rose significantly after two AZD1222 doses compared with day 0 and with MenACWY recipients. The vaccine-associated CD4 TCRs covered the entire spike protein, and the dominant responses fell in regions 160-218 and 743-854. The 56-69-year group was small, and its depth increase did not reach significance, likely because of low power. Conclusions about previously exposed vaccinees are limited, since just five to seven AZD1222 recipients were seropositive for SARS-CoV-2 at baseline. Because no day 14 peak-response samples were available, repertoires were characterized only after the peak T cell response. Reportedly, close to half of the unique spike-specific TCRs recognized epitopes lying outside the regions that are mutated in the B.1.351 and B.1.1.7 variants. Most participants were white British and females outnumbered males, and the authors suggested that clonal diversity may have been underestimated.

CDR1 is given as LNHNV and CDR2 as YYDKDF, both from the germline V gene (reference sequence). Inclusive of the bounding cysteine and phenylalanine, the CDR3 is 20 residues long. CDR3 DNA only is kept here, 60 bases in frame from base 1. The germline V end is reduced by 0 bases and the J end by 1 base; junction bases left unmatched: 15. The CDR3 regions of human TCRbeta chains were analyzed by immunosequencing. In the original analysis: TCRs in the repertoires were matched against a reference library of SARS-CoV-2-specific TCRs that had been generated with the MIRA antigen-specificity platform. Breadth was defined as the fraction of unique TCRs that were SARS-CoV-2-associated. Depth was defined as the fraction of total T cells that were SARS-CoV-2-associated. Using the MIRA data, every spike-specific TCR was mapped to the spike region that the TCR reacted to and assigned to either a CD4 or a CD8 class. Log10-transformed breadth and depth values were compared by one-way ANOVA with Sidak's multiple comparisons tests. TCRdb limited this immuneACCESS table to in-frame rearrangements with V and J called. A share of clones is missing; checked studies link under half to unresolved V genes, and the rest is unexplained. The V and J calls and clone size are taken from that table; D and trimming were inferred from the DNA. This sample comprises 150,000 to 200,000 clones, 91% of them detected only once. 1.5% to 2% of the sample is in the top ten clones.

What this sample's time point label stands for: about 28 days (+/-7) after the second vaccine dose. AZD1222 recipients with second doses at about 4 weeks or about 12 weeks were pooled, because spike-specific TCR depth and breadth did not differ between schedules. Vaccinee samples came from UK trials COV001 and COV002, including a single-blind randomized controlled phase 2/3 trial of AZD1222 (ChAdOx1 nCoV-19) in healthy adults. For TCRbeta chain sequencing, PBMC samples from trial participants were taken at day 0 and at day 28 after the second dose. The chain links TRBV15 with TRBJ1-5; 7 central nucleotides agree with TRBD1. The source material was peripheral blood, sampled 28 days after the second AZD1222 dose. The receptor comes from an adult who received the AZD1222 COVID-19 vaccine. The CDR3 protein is CATSREGRGRGSASNQPQHF. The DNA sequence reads TGTGCCACCAGCAGAGAGGGTAGGGGGCGCGGTTCGGCGAGCAATCAGCCCCAGCATTTT.